This TCR beta chain is from a study of cytomegalovirus exposure and HLA in healthy donors. Broader study findings: A later analysis linked a missense variant in DCLRE1C to the trimming of TCR beta V and J genes. Near-uniform donor sequencing depth was presumed by presence/absence analyses.

The CDR3 covers 15 residues. Germline lookup yields CDR1 LNHDA and CDR2 SQIVND (reference sequence). The V end was cut by 7 bases, the J end by 0 bases, with 13 bases between. Vbeta (60) and Jbeta (13) primers were used in the PCR. Data came from immunoSEQ multiplex PCR; TCRdb stores just in-frame clones and leaves some out. The sample yields about 190,000 clones, around 85% seen once. This clone was found once. What it binds is not known. Healthy bone marrow donors made up the cohort. The chain has TRBV19 and TRBJ2-4; D remains unclear. The specimen sequenced was PBMCs. This TCR was recovered from a boy between 2 and 10 years old in good health and CMV-seronegative. The CDR3 region is CASKETELAKNIQYF. CDR3 nucleotide sequence: TGTGCCAGTAAGGAGACGGAATTAGCCAAAAACATTCAGTACTTC.